Each of the 23 T cell receptor beta chains below was sequenced from the same sample in a study of identical twins' blood T cells. One entry per CDR3 protein, called by TCRdb with MiXCR from the 5' RACE reads. The repertoire consists of hundreds of thousands of distinct CDR3 sequences, with over 25% occurring once and the leading ten covering 6% to 7%. Sequencing was done on a sample of PBMCs. These receptors were taken from a woman between 18 and 50 years old in good health.

This clonotype was seen many times. The chain carries TRBV5-4 and TRBJ1-6; D ambiguous. The germline V gene encodes CDR1 SGHNT and CDR2 YYREEE (reference sequence). The CDR3 is 15 amino acids. Trimming cost V 5 bases and J 0 bases, with 9 bases left between them. The CDR3 spells CASRSTSSYNSPLHF. The CDR3 DNA is TGTGCCAGCAGATCGACTAGCTCCTATAATTCACCCCTCCACTTT. Filled out from reference TRBV5-4 and TRBJ1-6, the complete variable domain reads ETGVTQSPTHLIKTRGQQVTLRCSSQSGHNTVSWYQQALGQGPQFIFQYYREEENGRGNFPPRFSGLQFPNYSSELNVNALELDDSALYLCASRSTSSYNSPLHFGNGTRLTVT.

This clonotype showed up just a few times. The chain recombines TRBV6-2 or TRBV6-3 with TRBJ2-7; D gene uncertain. This CDR3 comprises 13 residues. The V gene's germline CDR1 is MNHEY and CDR2 SVGEGT. The V gene lost 4 bases and the J gene lost 2 bases, with 9 bases spanning the gap. DNA of the CDR3: TGTGCCAGCAGTTCCCTGGGAACCTACGAGCAGTACTTC. Protein: CASSSLGTYEQYF.

The genes are TRBV20-1 and TRBJ1-2; TRBD1 might be the D (6 bases). The V gene lost 6 bases and the J gene lost 6 bases, with 11 bases spanning the gap. The germline CDR1 and CDR2 sequences are DFQATT and SNEGSKA (reference sequence). The CDR3 totals 11 residues. CDR3 sequence reads: CSAKPGDGYTF. The CDR3 DNA sequence: TGCAGTGCCAAACCAGGGGATGGCTACACCTTC.

The chain uses TRBV7-2 and TRBJ2-7; D may be TRBD2 (6 bases). From germline, CDR1 is SGHTA and CDR2 FQGNSA. V was trimmed by 1 base and J by 3 bases, leaving 13 bases between them. CDR3 size: 15 residues. The CDR3 DNA sequence: TGTGCCAGCAGCTTAGGTAGCGGACAACTCTACGAGCAGTACTTC. This codes for CASSLGSGQLYEQYF. Looking up the rest from reference TRBV7-2 and TRBJ2-7 gives the full variable domain: GAGVSQSPSNKVTEKGKDVELRCDPISGHTALYWYRQSLGQGLEFLIYFQGNSAPDKSGLPSDRFSAERTGGSVSTLTIQRTQQEDSAVYLCASSLGSGQLYEQYFGPGTRLTVT.

The chain links TRBV6-6 to TRBJ2-1, with a weak D call TRBD2 (6 bases). The CDR3 has 14 residues. V lost 0 bases, J lost 9 bases, and 12 bases lay in between. The germline CDR1 and CDR2 sequences are MNHNY and SVGAGI (reference sequence). The CDR3 loop is CASSYSQKGGEQFF. In nucleotides, the CDR3 is TGTGCCAGCAGTTACTCGCAAAAGGGAGGTGAGCAGTTCTTC.

The chain recombines TRBV7-9 with TRBJ2-3; no firm D call. V gave up 8 bases and J gave up 4 bases, with 13 bases separating them. The CDR3 covers 13 residues. Germline V gene data show CDR1 as SEHNR and CDR2 as FQNEAQ (reference sequence). The CDR3 bases are TGTGCCAGCTATGTTTTAAAGGCAGATACGCAGTATTTT. It specifies CASYVLKADTQYF.

V usage is TRBV20-1 and J usage is TRBJ2-3; D might be TRBD2 (6 bases). This CDR3 contains 13 residues. Germline CDR1 is DFQATT and CDR2 is SNEGSKA (reference sequence). The germline V and J ends were trimmed by 1 base and 4 bases, with 9 bases remaining between them. The CDR3: CSARGPGADTQYF. The DNA of the CDR3 is TGCAGTGCTAGAGGGCCGGGAGCAGATACGCAGTATTTT.

V is TRBV12-3 or TRBV12-4 and J is TRBJ2-4, with TRBD2 as a possible D gene (5 bases). V lost 6 bases and J 5 bases, leaving 17 bases between the germline ends. The CDR3 sequence is 15 residues long. CDR3 sequence reads: CASSQSGINENIQYF. CDR3 nucleotides: TGTGCCAGCAGCCAATCGGGGATCAACGAAAACATTCAGTACTTC.

The rearrangement links TRBV19 to TRBJ2-5; D is perhaps TRBD1 (7 bases). Germline CDR1 is LNHDA and CDR2 is SQIVND (reference sequence). This CDR3 is 13 amino acids long. The V gene lost 10 bases and the J gene lost 4 bases, with 16 bases spanning the gap. The CDR3 region is CAIHRGGGETQYF. The DNA of the CDR3 is TGTGCCATACACAGGGGAGGAGGAGAGACCCAGTACTTC.

The chain employs TRBV7-9 and TRBJ1-4; D is unresolved. V was trimmed by 0 bases and J by 7 bases, leaving 3 bases between them. The CDR3 has 12 residues. Germline V gene data show CDR1 as SEHNR and CDR2 as FQNEAQ (reference sequence). This CDR3 is CASSLAFEKLFF. Here the CDR3 DNA reads TGTGCCAGCAGCTTAGCGTTTGAAAAACTGTTTTTT. The variable domain in full, with the rest retrieved from reference TRBV7-9 and TRBJ1-4, is DTGVSQNPRHKITKRGQNVTFRCDPISEHNRLYWYRQTLGQGPEFLTYFQNEAQLEKSRLLSDRFSAERPKGSFSTLEIQRTEQGDSAMYLCASSLAFEKLFFGSGTQLSVL.

This clonotype has just a few counts. The J gene is TRBJ1-2, the V gene TRBV6-2 or TRBV6-3, with TRBD1 identical over 7 bases. CDR3 size: 15 residues. Germline CDR1 MNHEY, CDR2 SVGEGT. The V gene end was trimmed by 5 bases and the J gene end by 8 bases; junction bases not matched to a gene: 14. CDR3 sequence reads: CASSPGATGIGGYTF. CDR3 bases: TGTGCCAGCAGTCCGGGCGCGACAGGGATTGGCGGCTACACCTTC.

There are a few counts of this clonotype. This chain uses TRBV18 with TRBJ1-1, with D possibly being TRBD1 (5 bases). The CDR3 sequence is 15 residues long. Germline CDR1 KGHSH, CDR2 LQKENI. V was pared by 5 bases and J by 11 bases, with 24 bases between. The CDR3 DNA follows: TGTGCCAGCTCAGCAAGGTCCGGGACGGCGGTCGAGGCTTTCTTT. This encodes CASSARSGTAVEAFF.

The chain carries TRBV13 and TRBJ1-6, with 7 bases aligning to TRBD1. Per the germline V gene, CDR1 is PRHDT and CDR2 is FYEKMQ (reference sequence). Germline trimming cut 2 bases from V and 9 bases from J; bases unmatched to any gene: 10. The CDR3 contains 16 residues. The CDR3: CASSLSYVTGSSPLHF. Here the CDR3 DNA reads TGTGCCAGCAGCTTAAGTTACGTGACAGGGAGTTCACCCCTCCACTTT.

Details on this clonotype: This may come from a read error, since a much larger clone is one base off. The chain carries TRBV29-1 and TRBJ1-2; no clear D gene. The CDR3 loop spans 14 amino acids. In germline, CDR1 is SQVTM, CDR2 ANQGSEA. DNA for the CDR3: TGCAGCGTTGAGTTAGGACCAGCTAACTATGTCTACACCTTC. Translation gives CSVELGPANYVYTF.

This chain connects TRBV6-2 or TRBV6-3 to TRBJ1-1, with D unclear. The CDR3 contains 14 residues. The V gene's germline CDR1 is MNHEY and CDR2 SVGEGT. V lost 6 bases and J lost 3, with 14 bases in between. The CDR3 region has the DNA TGTGCCAGCAGAAAGGTCATTATCGACACTGAAGCTTTCTTT. It translates to CASRKVIIDTEAFF.

The chain carries TRBV6-6 and TRBJ1-2; TRBD1 aligns across 8 bases. The CDR3 runs to 13 residues. Germline values: CDR1 MNHNY, CDR2 SVGAGI (reference sequence). Germline trimming cut 2 bases from V and 8 bases from J; bases unmatched to any gene: 4. CDR3 protein: CASSYLQGEGYTF. The DNA for the CDR3 is TGTGCCAGCAGTTACCTACAGGGGGAAGGCTACACCTTC.

Points on this clonotype: The final CDR3 position lacks the conserved phenylalanine or tryptophan, pointing to a likely read error. The rearrangement joins TRBV28 to TRBJ1-2; TRBD1 matches at 11 bases. Germline-derived CDR1 and CDR2 are MDHEN and SYDVKM. V trimming: 5 bases; J trimming: 7 bases; junction bases outside the gene matches: 9. The CDR3 length is 15 residues. This chain's CDR3 is CASSPGTGGLGGYTL. The DNA of the CDR3 is TGTGCCAGCAGTCCAGGGACAGGGGGTTTAGGTGGCTACACCCTC.

This clonotype was observed at least ten times. The V and J genes are TRBV6-2 or TRBV6-3 and TRBJ1-1, with unresolved D. This CDR3 is 11 amino acids long. From germline, CDR1 is MNHEY and CDR2 SVGEGT. V was pared by 7 bases and J by 9 bases, with 12 bases between. The CDR3 DNA sequence: TGTGCCAGCACCCAGGCTTTTCAAGCTTTCTTT. Translated: CASTQAFQAFF.

This clonotype was seen a handful of times. This chain connects TRBV6-2 or TRBV6-3 to TRBJ2-1; 16 bases align to TRBD2. CDR3 length: 19 amino acids. Germline loops: CDR1 MNHEY, CDR2 SVGEGT. Trimming took 7 bases from V and 1 from J; bases not matched to a gene: 10. DNA of the CDR3: TGTGCCAGCATGTACCGCGTGGGACTAGCGGGAGGGTCCTACAATGAGCAGTTCTTC. Translation gives CASMYRVGLAGGSYNEQFF.

The V and J genes are TRBV10-3 and TRBJ1-6; D is possibly TRBD1 (6 bases). The germline gives CDR1 ENHRY, CDR2 SYGVKD. CDR3 length: 15 amino acids. Trimming left V 3 bases short and J 7 bases short, with 13 bases between. CDR3: CAISDPQGRNSPLHF. The CDR3 DNA follows: TGTGCCATCAGTGATCCACAGGGTCGAAATTCACCCCTCCACTTT.

This clonotype was detected a few times. The chain combines TRBV5-1 with TRBJ1-6; a weak D match, TRBD1 (5 bases). With 5 bases removed from V and 9 bases from J, the gap between germline ends came to 21 bases. The CDR3 spans 16 residues. The germline V gene has CDR1 SGHRS and CDR2 YFSETQ. CDR3 in amino acids: CASRWGSPQGRSPLHF. CDR3 nucleotides: TGCGCCAGCAGATGGGGCTCTCCCCAAGGTCGTTCACCCCTCCACTTT.

The chain combines TRBV20-1 with TRBJ1-5; D might be TRBD1 (5 bases). The CDR3 extends over 13 amino acids. V shed 4 bases and J shed 2 bases, with 9 bases lying between them. CDR1 DFQATT and CDR2 SNEGSKA come from the germline V gene (reference sequence). DNA for the CDR3: TGCAGTGCTATCCCGGGGGGCAATCAGCCCCAGCATTTT. Protein product: CSAIPGGNQPQHF.

The chain is built from TRBV19 and TRBJ2-1; D gene ambiguous. Germline-derived CDR1 and CDR2 are LNHDA and SQIVND (reference sequence). Trimming removed 5 bases at V and 1 base at J, with 12 bases between. The CDR3 loop spans 15 amino acids. Here the CDR3 DNA reads TGTGCCAGTAGTCCCCATACCAGTTCCTACAATGAGCAGTTCTTC. It yields the protein CASSPHTSSYNEQFF.